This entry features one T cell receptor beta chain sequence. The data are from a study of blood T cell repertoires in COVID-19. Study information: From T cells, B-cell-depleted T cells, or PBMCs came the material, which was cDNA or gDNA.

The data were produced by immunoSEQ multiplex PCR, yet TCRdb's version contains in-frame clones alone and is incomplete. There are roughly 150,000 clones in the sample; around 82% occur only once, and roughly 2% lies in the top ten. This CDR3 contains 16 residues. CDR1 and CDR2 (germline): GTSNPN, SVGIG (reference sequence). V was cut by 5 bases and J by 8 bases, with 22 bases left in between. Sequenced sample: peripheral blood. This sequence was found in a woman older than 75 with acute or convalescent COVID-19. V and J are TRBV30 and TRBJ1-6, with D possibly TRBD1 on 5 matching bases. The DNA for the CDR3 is TGTGCCTGGCGCCCCCAGGGAATCAAGCCCGATTCACCCCTCCACTTT. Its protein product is CAWRPQGIKPDSPLHF.